This T cell receptor (beta chain) originates from a study of response to subunit inactivated influenza vaccine. Whole-study findings and limits: Few new T cells, the authors suggested, are recruited by each seasonal influenza vaccination.

V was pared by 2 bases and J by 7 bases, with 3 bases of the junction left unmatched. Germline CDR1 and CDR2: SGHRS and YFSETQ. CDR3 size: 14 residues. TCRdb ran MiXCR on the RT-PCR reads and lists one entry per CDR3 protein. The table shows roughly 760,000 distinct CDR3 sequences, with 20% to 25% occurring only once. A note on this clonotype: Its antigen is as yet unknown.

Sequences were derived from PBMCs from blood, sampled roughly 5 days after vaccination. The receptor comes from a man aged 45-65 years who received an inactivated influenza vaccine. The chain joins TRBV5-1 to TRBJ2-2; 9 bases agree with TRBD1. The DNA for the CDR3 is TGCGCCAGCAGCTTTGGGACAGGGTTCGGGGAGCTGTTTTTT. Protein: CASSFGTGFGELFF.